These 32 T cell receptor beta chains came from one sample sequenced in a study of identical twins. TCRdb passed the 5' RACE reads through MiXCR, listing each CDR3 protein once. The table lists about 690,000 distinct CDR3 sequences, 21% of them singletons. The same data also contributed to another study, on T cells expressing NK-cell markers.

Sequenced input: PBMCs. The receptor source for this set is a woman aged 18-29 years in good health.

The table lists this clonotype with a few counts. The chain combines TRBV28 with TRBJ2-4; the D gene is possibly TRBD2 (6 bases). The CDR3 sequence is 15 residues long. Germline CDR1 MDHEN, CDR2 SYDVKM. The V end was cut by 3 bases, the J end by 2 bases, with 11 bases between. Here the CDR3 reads CASSFVGGTKNIQYF. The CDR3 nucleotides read TGTGCCAGCAGTTTTGTCGGGGGTACCAAAAACATTCAGTACTTC.

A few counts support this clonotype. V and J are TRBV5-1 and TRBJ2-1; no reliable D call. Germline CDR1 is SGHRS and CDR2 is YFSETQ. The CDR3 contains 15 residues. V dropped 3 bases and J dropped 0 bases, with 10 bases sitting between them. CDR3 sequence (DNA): TGCGCCAGCAGCTCAGCAGGCAGCTCCTACAATGAGCAGTTCTTC. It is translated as CASSSAGSSYNEQFF.

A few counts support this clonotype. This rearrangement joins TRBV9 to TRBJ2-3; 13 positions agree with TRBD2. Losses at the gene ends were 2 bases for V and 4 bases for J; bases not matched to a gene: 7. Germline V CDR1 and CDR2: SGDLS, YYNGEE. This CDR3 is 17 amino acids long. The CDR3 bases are TGTGCCAGCAGCGTCACTAGCGGGAGGGCCAAGTCAGATACGCAGTATTTT. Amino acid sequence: CASSVTSGRAKSDTQYF. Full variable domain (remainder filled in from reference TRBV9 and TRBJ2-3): DSGVTQTPKHLITATGQRVTLRCSPRSGDLSVYWYQQSLDQGLQFLIQYYNGEERAKGNILERFSAQQFPDLHSELNLSSLELGDSALYFCASSVTSGRAKSDTQYFGPGTRLTVL.

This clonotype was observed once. The CDR3 here is CASSPPGRMETQYF. CDR3 bases: TGCGCCAGCAGCCCTCCCGGAAGAATGGAGACCCAGTACTTC. This chain connects TRBV5-1 to TRBJ2-5; D gene unclear. V was trimmed by 4 bases and J by 5 bases, leaving 15 bases between them. In germline, CDR1 is SGHRS, CDR2 YFSETQ. CDR3 length: 14 residues. Combining the CDR3 with reference TRBV5-1 and TRBJ2-5 gives the whole variable domain KAGVTQTPRYLIKTRGQQVTLSCSPISGHRSVSWYQQTPGQGLQFLFEYFSETQRNKGNFPGRFSGRQFSNSRSEMNVSTLELGDSALYLCASSPPGRMETQYFGPGTRLLVL.

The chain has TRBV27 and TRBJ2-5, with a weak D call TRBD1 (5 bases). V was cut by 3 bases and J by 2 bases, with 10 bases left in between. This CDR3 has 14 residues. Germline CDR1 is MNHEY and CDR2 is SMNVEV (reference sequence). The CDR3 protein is CASSFLGQQETQYF. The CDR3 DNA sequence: TGTGCCAGCAGTTTTTTAGGACAACAAGAGACCCAGTACTTC.

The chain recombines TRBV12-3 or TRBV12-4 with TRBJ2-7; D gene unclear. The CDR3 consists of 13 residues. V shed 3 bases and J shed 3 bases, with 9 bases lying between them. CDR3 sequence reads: CASSLDGNYEQYF. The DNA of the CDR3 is TGTGCCAGCAGTTTGGACGGCAACTACGAGCAGTACTTC.

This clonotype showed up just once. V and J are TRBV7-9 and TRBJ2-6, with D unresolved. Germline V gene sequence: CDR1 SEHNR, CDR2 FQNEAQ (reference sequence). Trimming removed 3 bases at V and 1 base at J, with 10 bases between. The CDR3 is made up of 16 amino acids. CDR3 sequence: CASSFLVVSGANVLTF. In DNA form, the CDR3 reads TGTGCCAGCAGCTTTTTAGTTGTATCTGGGGCCAACGTCCTGACTTTC.

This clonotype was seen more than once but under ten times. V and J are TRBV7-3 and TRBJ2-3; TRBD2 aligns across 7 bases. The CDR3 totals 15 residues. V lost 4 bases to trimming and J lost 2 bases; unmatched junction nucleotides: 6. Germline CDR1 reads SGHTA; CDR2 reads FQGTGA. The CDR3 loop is CASSSLAYNTDTQYF. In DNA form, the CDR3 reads TGTGCCAGCAGCTCACTAGCGTACAACACAGATACGCAGTATTTT.

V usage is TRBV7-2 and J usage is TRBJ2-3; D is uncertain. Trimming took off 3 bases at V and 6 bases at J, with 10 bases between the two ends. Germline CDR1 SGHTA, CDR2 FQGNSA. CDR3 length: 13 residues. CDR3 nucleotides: TGTGCCAGCAGCTTGCTCGGAAGCGATACGCAGTATTTT. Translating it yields CASSLLGSDTQYF.

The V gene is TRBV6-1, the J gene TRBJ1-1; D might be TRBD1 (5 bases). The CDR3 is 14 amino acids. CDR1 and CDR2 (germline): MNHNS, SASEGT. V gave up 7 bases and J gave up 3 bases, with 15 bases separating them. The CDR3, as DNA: TGTGCCAGCACCAAGGGTGGGGGGTACACTGAAGCTTTCTTT. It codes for CASTKGGGYTEAFF.

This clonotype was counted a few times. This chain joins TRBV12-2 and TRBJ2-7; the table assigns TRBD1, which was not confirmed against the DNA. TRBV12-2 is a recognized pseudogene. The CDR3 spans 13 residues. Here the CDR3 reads CASRSTGGYEQYF. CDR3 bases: TGTGCAAGTCGCTCCACAGGGGGCTACGAGCAGTACTTC.

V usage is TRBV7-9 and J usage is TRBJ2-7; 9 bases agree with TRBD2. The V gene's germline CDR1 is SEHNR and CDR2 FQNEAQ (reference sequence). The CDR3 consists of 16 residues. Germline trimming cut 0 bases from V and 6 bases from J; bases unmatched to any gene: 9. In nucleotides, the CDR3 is TGTGCCAGCAGCTTAGCAGGGACTAGCAACCCCTCCGAGCAGTACTTC. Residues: CASSLAGTSNPSEQYF.

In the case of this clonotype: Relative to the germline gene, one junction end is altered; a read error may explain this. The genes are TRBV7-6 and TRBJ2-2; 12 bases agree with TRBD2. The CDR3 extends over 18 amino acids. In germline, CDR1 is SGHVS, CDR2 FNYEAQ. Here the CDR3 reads CASSLAPSGRANTGELFF. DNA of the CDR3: TGCGCCAGCAGCTTAGCGCCTAGCGGGAGGGCGAACACCGGGGAGCTGTTTTTT.

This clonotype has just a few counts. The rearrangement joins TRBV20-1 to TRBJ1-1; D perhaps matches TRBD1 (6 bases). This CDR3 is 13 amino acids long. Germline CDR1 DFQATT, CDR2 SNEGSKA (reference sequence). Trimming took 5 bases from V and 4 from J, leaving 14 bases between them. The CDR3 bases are TGCAGTGCTCTTCGTACAGGGCGCACTGAAGCTTTCTTT. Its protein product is CSALRTGRTEAFF.

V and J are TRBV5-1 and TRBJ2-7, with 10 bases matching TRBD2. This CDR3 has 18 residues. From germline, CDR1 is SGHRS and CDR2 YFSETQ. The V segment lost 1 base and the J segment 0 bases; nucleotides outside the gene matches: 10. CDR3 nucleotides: TGCGCCAGCAGCTTGCAGGCTTTAGCGGGAGGCCTCTCCTACGAGCAGTACTTC. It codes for CASSLQALAGGLSYEQYF.

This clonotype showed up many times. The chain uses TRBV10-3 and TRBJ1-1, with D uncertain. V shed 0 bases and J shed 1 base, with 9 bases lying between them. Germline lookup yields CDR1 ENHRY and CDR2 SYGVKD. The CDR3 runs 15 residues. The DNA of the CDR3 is TGTGCCATCAGTGAGTCTTTATCTGAGAACACTGAAGCTTTCTTT. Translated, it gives CAISESLSENTEAFF.

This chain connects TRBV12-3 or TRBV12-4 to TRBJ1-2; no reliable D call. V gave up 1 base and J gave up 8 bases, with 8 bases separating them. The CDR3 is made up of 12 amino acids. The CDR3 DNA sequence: TGTGCCAGCAGTTTAGAGGCGCTCGGCTACACCTTC. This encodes CASSLEALGYTF.

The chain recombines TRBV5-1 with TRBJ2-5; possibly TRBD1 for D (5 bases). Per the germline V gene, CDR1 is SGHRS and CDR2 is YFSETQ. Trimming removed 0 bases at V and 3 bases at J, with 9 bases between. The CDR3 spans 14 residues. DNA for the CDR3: TGCGCCAGCAGCTTGGCGGCCAGGGAAGAGACCCAGTACTTC. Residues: CASSLAAREETQYF. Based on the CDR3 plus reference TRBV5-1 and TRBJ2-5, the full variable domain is KAGVTQTPRYLIKTRGQQVTLSCSPISGHRSVSWYQQTPGQGLQFLFEYFSETQRNKGNFPGRFSGRQFSNSRSEMNVSTLELGDSALYLCASSLAAREETQYFGPGTRLLVL.

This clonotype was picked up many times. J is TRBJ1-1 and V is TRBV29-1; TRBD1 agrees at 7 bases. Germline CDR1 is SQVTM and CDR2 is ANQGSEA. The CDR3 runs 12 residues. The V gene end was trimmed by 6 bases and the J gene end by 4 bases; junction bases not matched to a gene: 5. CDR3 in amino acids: CSVQGLSTEAFF. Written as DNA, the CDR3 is TGCAGCGTACAGGGGTTGAGCACTGAAGCTTTCTTT.

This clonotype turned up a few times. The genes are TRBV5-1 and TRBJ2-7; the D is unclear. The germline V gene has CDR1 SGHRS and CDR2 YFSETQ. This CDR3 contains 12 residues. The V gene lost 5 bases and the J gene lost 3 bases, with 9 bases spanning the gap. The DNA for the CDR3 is TGCGCCAGCAGACGGGTCCTCTACGAGCAGTACTTC. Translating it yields CASRRVLYEQYF.

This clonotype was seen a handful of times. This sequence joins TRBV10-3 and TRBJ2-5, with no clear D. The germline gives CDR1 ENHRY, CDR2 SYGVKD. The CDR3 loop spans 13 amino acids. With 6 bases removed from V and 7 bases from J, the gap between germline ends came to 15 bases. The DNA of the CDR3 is TGTGCCATCAGGGATGACCTACTCGTGACCCAGTACTTC. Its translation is CAIRDDLLVTQYF.

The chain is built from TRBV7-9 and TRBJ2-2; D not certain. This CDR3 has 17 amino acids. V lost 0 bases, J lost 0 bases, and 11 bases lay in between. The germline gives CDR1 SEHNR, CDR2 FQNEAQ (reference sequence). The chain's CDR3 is CASSLATGTANTGELFF. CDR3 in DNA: TGTGCCAGCAGCTTAGCGACGGGTACAGCGAACACCGGGGAGCTGTTTTTT.

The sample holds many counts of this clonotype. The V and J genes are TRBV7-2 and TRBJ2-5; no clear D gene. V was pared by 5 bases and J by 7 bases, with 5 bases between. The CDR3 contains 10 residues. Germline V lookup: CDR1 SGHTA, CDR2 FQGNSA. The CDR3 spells CASSLGTQYF. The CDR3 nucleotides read TGTGCCAGCAGCCTGGGGACCCAGTACTTC.

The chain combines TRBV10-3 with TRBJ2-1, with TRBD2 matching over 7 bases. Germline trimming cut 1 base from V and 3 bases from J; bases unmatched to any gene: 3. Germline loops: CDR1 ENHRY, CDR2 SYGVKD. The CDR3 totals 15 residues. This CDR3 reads CAISEFGGDYNEQFF. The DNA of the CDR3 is TGTGCCATCAGTGAGTTTGGGGGGGACTACAATGAGCAGTTCTTC.

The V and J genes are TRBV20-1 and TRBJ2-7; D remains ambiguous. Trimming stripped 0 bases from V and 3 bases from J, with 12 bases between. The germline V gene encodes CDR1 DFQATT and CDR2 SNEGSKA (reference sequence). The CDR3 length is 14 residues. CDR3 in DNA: TGCAGTGCTAGAGATCCCCGGTTGGACTACGAGCAGTACTTC. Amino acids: CSARDPRLDYEQYF.

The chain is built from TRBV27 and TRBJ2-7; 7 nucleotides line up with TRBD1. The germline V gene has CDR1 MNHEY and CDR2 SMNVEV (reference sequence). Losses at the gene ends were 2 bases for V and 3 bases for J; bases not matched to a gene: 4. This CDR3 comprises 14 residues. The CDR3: CASSLRGQFYEQYF. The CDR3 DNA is TGTGCCAGCAGTTTACGGGGACAGTTCTACGAGCAGTACTTC.

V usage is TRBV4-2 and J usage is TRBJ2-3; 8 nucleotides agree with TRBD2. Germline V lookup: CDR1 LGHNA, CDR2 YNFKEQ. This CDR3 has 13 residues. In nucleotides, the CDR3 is TGTGCTACGGGGGGGCCGATCGCAGATACGCAGTATTTT. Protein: CATGGPIADTQYF.

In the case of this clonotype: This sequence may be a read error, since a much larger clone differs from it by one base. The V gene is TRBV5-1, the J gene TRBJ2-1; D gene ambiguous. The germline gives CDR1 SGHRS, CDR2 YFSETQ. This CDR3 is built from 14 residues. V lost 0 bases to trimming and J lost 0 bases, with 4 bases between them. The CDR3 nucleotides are TGCGCCAGCAGCTTGGACAACTCCTACAATGAGCAGTTCTTC. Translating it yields CASSLDNSYNEQFF.

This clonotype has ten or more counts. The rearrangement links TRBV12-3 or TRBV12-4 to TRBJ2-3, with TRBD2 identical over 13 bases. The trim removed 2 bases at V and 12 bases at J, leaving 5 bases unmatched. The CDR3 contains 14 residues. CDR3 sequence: CASSLSRTSGSQYF. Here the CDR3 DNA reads TGTGCCAGCAGTTTATCGCGGACTAGCGGGAGCCAGTATTTT.

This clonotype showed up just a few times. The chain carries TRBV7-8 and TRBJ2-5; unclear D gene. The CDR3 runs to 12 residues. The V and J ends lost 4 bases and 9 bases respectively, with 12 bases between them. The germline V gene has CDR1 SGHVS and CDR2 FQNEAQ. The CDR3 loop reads CASSSPGPSQYF. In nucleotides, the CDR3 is TGTGCCAGCAGCTCCCCGGGCCCCTCCCAGTACTTC.

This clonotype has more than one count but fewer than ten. Here the CDR3 reads CASSRAKASDTQYF. The CDR3 bases are TGTGCCAGCTCACGTGCCAAGGCCTCAGATACGCAGTATTTT. The chain uses TRBV18 and TRBJ2-3, with D unresolved. Germline V gene sequence: CDR1 KGHSH, CDR2 LQKENI. Trimming pared 4 bases from V and 4 bases from J, leaving 12 bases between. This CDR3 comprises 14 residues.

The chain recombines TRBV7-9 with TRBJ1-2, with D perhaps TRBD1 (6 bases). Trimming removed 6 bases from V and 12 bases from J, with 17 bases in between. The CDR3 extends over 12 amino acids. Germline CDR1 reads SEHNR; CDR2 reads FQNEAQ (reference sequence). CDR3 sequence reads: CASSKATGRHTF. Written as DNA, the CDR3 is TGTGCCAGCAGTAAAGCAACAGGGCGTCACACCTTC.